These T cell receptor beta chains were read from a single sample in a study of PD-1 blockade in mismatch repair-deficient tumors. This table comes from immunoSEQ multiplex PCR, and its TCRdb copy is limited to in-frame clones, with some not included. The sample has about 22,000 clones; about four fifths are singletons. Here the sequenced sample was peripheral blood, taken 2 weeks after starting pembrolizumab. The source is an adult with mismatch repair-deficient cancer. The CDR3 runs from the conserved cysteine through the conserved F or W. A D gene is named only where the DNA matches it firmly. Expanded clones get a size class; other rows say once, few or many, or leave the size out.

>NA|NA|TRBV2|TRBJ1-2
TGTGCCAGTAGGACAGTAGAGGACTATGGCTACACCTTC
CASRTVEDYGYTF
>TRBD2|NA|TRBV27|TRBJ2-7
TGTGCCAGCAGTCTTAGCGGGAGGGTGAGCGAGCAGTACTTC
CASSLSGRVSEQYF
>NA|NA|TRBV2|TRBJ1-5
TGTGCCAGCACAGAGGGTTCAAAGCCCCAGCATTTT
CASTEGSKPQHF
>NA|NA|TRBV5-7|TRBJ1-4
TGTGCCAGCAGCTTGGGGGGTCGGGGGTCTAATGAAAAACTGTTTTTT
CASSLGGRGSNEKLFF
>NA|NA|TRBV27|TRBJ1-2
TGTGCCAGCAGTTTGAGGTTCAGGGGCGCGGATGGCTACACCTTC
CASSLRFRGADGYTF
>NA|NA|TRBV13|TRBJ1-1
TGTGCCAGCAGCTCCGTTCGACCTCCGAGGGCTGAAGCTTTCTTT
CASSSVRPPRAEAFF
>NA|NA|TRBV23-1|TRBJ1-5
TGCGCCAGCAGTCAATCGAGAGCCAATCAGCCCCAGCATTTT
CASSQSRANQPQHF
>NA|few|TRBV7-2|TRBJ1-5
TGTGCCAGCAGCTTCGAGAAAGGCACTCAGCCCCAGCATTTT
CASSFEKGTQPQHF
>TRBD2|NA|TRBV28|TRBJ2-1
TGTGCCAGCAGTCCCCGACTAGCGGGAGCTTTCTACAATGAGCAGTTCTTC
CASSPRLAGAFYNEQFF
>TRBD1|NA|TRBV10-3|TRBJ2-5
TGTGCCATCAGTGAGGCAGGGGGCGCAGAGACCCAGTACTTC
CAISEAGGAETQYF
>NA|NA|TRBV4-1|TRBJ2-1
TGCGCCAGCAGCCAAGTAGGTTACAATGAGCAGTTCTTC
CASSQVGYNEQFF
>NA|NA|TRBV7-2|TRBJ1-2
TGTGCCAGCAGCCCGGGCCTCGCAGCCTATAGCTACACCTTC
CASSPGLAAYSYTF
>TRBD1|NA|TRBV19|TRBJ2-4
TGTGCCAGTAGTGGACAGGGGGCATTTGGAGCCAAAAACATTCAGTACTTC
CASSGQGAFGAKNIQYF
>NA|NA|TRBV28|TRBJ1-5
TGTGCCAGCAGTTTGCCAGGGAATGGCAATCAGCCCCAGCATTTT
CASSLPGNGNQPQHF